What follows describes a single TCR beta chain. The antigen it recognizes is unknown. No clone much larger than this one lies a single base away; base qualities are absent. The library came from the immunoSEQ multiplex PCR assay. The multiplex PCR relied on a mix of 60 forward primers for TCR Vbeta segments and 13 reverse primers for TCR Jbeta segments. The CDR3 region of rearranged TCR beta genes was amplified from genomic DNA by a multiplex PCR assay. Amplified TCR beta libraries were sequenced as 87-base-pair reads on the Illumina HiSeq System. On the authors' methods: A later analysis counted 75 million to 100 million unique TCR beta chains across the 666 repertoires, and some 11 million of these chains were shared by at least two donors. To remove PCR and sequencing errors, raw reads were error-corrected and collapsed into unique sequences using a nearest-neighbor algorithm that merged closely related sequences. V, D and J gene segments were assigned by aligning CDR3 sequences to IMGT reference sequences. Each retained sequence needed at least a six-nucleotide match to both a V gene segment and a J gene segment. Rearrangements were called productive when the CDR3 lacked stop codons and stayed in frame with V and J; all others were non-productive. CDR3 was defined by IMGT convention, running from the second conserved V-encoded cysteine to the conserved J-encoded phenylalanine. The earlier analysis of some 550 of the donors excluded any sequence lacking an unambiguous match to a single V gene segment. An earlier analysis of fewer than 750 of the donors called V segments functional above 56.7% productive rearrangements and segregating when the between-donor standard deviation exceeded 5%. A statistical classification framework was built for diagnosing cytomegalovirus status from the catalog of TCR beta chain sequences. In a later analysis, V and J genes were assigned by comparing TCR nucleotide sequences against IMGT/GENE-DB human TR gene sequences. In a later analysis, CDR3 sequences and most-parsimonious VDJ recombination scenarios were assigned using the TCRdist pipeline. In a later analysis, each TCR beta chain was defined by its CDR3 amino acid sequence together with its V-gene family, and reads without a unique V-gene family were excluded. As a way to deal with suspected cross-contamination and a sequencing artifact, a later analysis dropped 450 to 600 nucleotide sequences that were highly shared and had low generation probability. For each public chain, a later analysis derived a clonal expansion index from normalized ranks of inferred template counts within each repertoire. Generation probabilities in a later analysis came from a VDJ recombination model fitted to out-of-frame rearrangements, and those results were checked against IGoR. Hypergeometric tests were used in a later analysis to score TCR-TCR, TCR-HLA and TCR-CMV co-occurrence, with a repertoire-size bias correction applied to the TCR pairs. False discovery rates were estimated in a later analysis by permuting HLA or CMV assignments 20 times. In a later analysis, co-occurring TCRs were grouped using DBSCAN, and TCRdist sequence similarity was added for clustering within HLA-allele-positive subsets. Repertoires with fewer than 30,000 or more than 120,000 public chains were left out of co-occurrence clustering, as were five repertoires with anomalous nucleotide sharing. TCRdb holds this immuneACCESS table with in-frame rearrangements only. Some clones are missing; in checked studies, unresolved V genes explain under half, and the rest has no known cause. V, J and clone size derive from that table, while D and trimming were established from the DNA sequence. The sample yields 250,000 or so clones; nearly 95% were counted once. The ten most abundant clones make up around 1.7% of the sample.

These data originate in a study of cytomegalovirus exposure and HLA in healthy donors (dated by TCRdb to 2017 to 2019). At the level of the whole study: According to an earlier analysis of a few hundred of the donors, about 179 million T cells yielded 90 million to 130 million unique TCR beta sequences and about 300 Gb of sequence data. Using immunosequencing, the study profiled T cell repertoires from some 670 subjects and related those repertoires to cytomegalovirus serostatus. A later genetic analysis took genome-wide SNP genotypes for about 65% of the 666 donors and used that subset as a discovery cohort. About five DR-DQ haplotypes were handled as single units for association and clustering because linkage in the cohort was strong. Typing coverage differed by locus: A, B, C, DRB1 and DQB1 were typed in roughly 620-630 donors, DQA1 in about 500, DPA1 in approximately 600, and DPB1 in around 440. An earlier analysis of 500 to 750 of the donors applied high-throughput TCR beta sequencing to assess whether each TCR beta V gene segment acted as functional or pseudogenic. To study patterns of TCR occurrence, a later analysis re-analyzed previously published TCR beta repertoires from 666 donors and added high-resolution HLA genotyping. About 300 gigabases of sequencing data and around 87 million unique TCR sequences were included in an early release covering 550 to 800 HLA-typed donors. All discovery cohort repertoires had been generated using a single sequencing platform. Both class I and class II loci were covered by HLA typing, at four-digit resolution. High-throughput TCR immunosequencing, statistical association of individual TCRs with disease status, and machine learning were combined to predict cytomegalovirus infection status. Donor age, sex, ethnicity and CMV serostatus were collected together with the repertoire data. The later analysis used no new phenotypic data to find candidate immune exposures, relying instead on TCR beta sequences and their occurrence across donors. On average, over 200,000 unique TCR beta nucleotide sequences were sequenced per donor among about 400 genotyped donors of the cohort, with 15% to 20% of those sequences being non-productive. The genetic ancestry cluster associated with self-reported Caucasian donors included over 65% of the 398 genotyped donors. A separate validation cohort of some 130 different subjects was used in addition to the roughly 620-subject first cohort. The study was designed to test whether signatures of past pathogen exposure could be identified by cataloging public T cell receptors.

V ends up 0 bases short and J 2 bases short, with an unmatched junction base count of 8. From cysteine to phenylalanine, the CDR3 is 17 amino acids long. Solely the CDR3 DNA is kept, with 51 bases framed from the first base. Per the germline V gene (reference sequence), LNHDA is the CDR1 and SQIVND is the CDR2. The cohort comprised more than 550 healthy bone marrow donors. At the time of sampling, every cohort member was nominally healthy, though immune exposures that went unrecorded were likely present. The donor tested CMV seronegative, placing the donor among the 352 seronegative members of the cohort. A peripheral blood sample was collected from each donor, and TCR beta sequencing was performed on peripheral blood mononuclear cells. Genomic DNA extraction from the blood cell samples was performed with the Qiagen DNeasy Blood Extraction Kit. The investigation overall reported the following: The authors suggested that the approach could potentially be generalized to other disease states and immunological phenotypes. Most TCR sequences were seen in very few donors, while some public TCRs were found in many individuals. In a later analysis, the rate of TCR association differed among HLA loci, with DRB1 alleles having the most associated TCRs and HLA-C alleles having the fewest. The study gave a list of 150 to 200 TCR beta chains associated with cytomegalovirus. When HLA alleles, especially DR and DQ, strongly co-occurred, attributing TCR associations to individual alleles was difficult. Immune exposure information for the cohort was limited to CMV serostatus. In a later analysis, HLA-associated TCR beta chains were found to be more clonally expanded and to have lower generation probabilities than equally common non-associated chains. The earlier analysis of approximately 540 of the donors excluded around 17 rarely observed V segments, including chromosome 9 orphons, because counts were too low. Compared with the 666-donor mean, donors in an Asian-associated ancestry cluster had fewer N-insertions in productive TCRs, according to a later genetic analysis. A later analysis associated about 16,000 TCR beta sequences with specific HLA alleles at a false discovery rate of 0.05. In a later genetic analysis, a missense DCLRE1C variant was associated with V-gene and J-gene trimming of TCR beta chains, and the association was replicated in an independent cohort. A cluster of highly shared sequence variants was judged likely to represent a technical artifact of the sequencing pipeline. In this cohort, only TCR beta chains were sequenced, and detectable features were limited by the absence of alpha or paired-chain data. Cytomegalovirus status was reported to be diagnosed by the classifier with high specificity and sensitivity in both the original and validation cohorts. According to a later analysis, most CMV-associated TCR beta chains appeared to be HLA-restricted, and the HLA associations seemed to be driven largely by CMV exposure. An earlier analysis of roughly 570 of the donors showed that most TCR beta V segments appeared in productive rearrangements either about 87% or about 30% of the time, which broadly matched IMGT annotations. A later analysis reported that several top co-occurrence clusters appeared linked to parvovirus B19, influenza, CMV and Epstein-Barr virus. Some IMGT-functional V segments, including TRBV6-2 and TRBV6-3, could not be told apart with the 87-base-pair reads, so those segments were excluded. Three of the identified cytomegalovirus-associated TCR beta chains were confirmed in vitro to be specific for cytomegalovirus antigens. Because HLA typing was missing for some donors at each locus, association tests included only the typed subset. Linkage disequilibrium might explain the correlated functional status among segregating V segments, but an unknown experimental factor could not be ruled out. Presence/absence analyses assumed roughly uniform sequencing depth across donors, an assumption that may not hold. A further reported finding was that TCR beta sequences accurately predicted the HLA-A and HLA-B alleles for most subjects in the first cohort.

The rearrangement joined TRBV19 to TRBJ2-7, with 9 bases in between that match TRBD1. The sequence derives from a girl aged 2 to 9 in good health and CMV-seronegative. The sequenced sample consisted of PBMCs. The bases are TGTGCCAGTAGTATAGATCTCACAGGGGGCGCGCCCTACGAGCAGTACTTC. Its protein product is CASSIDLTGGAPYEQYF.